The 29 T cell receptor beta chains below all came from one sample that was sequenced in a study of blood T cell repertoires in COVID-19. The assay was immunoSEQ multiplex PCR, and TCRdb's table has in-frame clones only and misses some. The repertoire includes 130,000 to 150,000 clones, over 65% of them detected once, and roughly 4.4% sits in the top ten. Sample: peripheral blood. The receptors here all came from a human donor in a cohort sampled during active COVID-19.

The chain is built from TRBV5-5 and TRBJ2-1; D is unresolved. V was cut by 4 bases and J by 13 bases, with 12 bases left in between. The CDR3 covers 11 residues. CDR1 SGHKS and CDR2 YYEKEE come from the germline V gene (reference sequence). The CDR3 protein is CASSLDFFQFF. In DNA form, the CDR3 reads TGTGCCAGCAGCCTAGATTTCTTTCAGTTCTTC.

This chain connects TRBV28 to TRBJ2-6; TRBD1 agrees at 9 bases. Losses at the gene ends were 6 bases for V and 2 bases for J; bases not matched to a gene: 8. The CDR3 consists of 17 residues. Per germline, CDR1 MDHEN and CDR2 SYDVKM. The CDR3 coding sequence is TGTGCCAGCAGATGGACAGGGGCCCTCACTGGGGCCAACGTCCTGACTTTC. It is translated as CASRWTGALTGANVLTF. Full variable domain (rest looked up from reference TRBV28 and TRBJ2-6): DVKVTQSSRYLVKRTGEKVFLECVQDMDHENMFWYRQDPGLGLRLIYFSYDVKMKEKGDIPEGYSVSREKKERFSLILESASTNQTSMYLCASRWTGALTGANVLTFGAGSRLTVL.

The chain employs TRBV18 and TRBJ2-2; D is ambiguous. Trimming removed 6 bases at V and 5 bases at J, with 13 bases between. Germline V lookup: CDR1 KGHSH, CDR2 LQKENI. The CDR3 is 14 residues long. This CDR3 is CASSASTSTGELFF. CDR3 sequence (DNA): TGTGCCAGCTCCGCTTCGACAAGTACCGGGGAGCTGTTTTTT.

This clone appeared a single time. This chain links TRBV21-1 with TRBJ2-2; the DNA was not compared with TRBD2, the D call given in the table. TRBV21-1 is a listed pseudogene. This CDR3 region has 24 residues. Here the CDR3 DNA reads TGTGCCAGCAACCCGACCTACCGACGACCGGGACTAGCGGGGGCACCGGTGAACACCGGGGAGCTGTTTTTT. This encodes CASNPTYRRPGLAGAPVNTGELFF.

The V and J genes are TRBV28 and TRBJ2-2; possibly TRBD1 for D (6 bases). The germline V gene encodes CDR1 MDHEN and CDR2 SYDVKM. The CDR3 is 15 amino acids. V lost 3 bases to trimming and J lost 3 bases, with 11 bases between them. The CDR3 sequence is CASSLRTEYTGELFF. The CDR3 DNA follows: TGTGCCAGCAGTTTGCGGACAGAGTACACCGGGGAGCTGTTTTTT.

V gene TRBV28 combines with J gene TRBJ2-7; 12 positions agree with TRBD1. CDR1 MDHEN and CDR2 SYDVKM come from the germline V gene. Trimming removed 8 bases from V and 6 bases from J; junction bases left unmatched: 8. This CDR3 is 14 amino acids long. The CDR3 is CASLGPGQGAEQYF. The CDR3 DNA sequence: TGTGCCAGCCTTGGACCGGGACAGGGGGCCGAGCAGTACTTC.

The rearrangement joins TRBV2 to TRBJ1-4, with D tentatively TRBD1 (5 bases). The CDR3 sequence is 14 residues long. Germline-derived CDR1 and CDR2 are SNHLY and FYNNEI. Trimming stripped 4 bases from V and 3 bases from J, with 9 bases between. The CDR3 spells CASSVGGANEKLFF. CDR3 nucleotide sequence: TGTGCCAGCAGTGTGGGGGGTGCTAATGAAAAACTGTTTTTT.

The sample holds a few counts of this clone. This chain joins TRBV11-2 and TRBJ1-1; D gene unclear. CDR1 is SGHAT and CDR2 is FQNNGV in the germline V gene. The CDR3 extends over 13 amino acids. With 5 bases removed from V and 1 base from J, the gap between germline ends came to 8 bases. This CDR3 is CASSAQKNTEAFF. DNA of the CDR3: TGTGCCAGCAGCGCACAGAAGAACACTGAAGCTTTCTTT.

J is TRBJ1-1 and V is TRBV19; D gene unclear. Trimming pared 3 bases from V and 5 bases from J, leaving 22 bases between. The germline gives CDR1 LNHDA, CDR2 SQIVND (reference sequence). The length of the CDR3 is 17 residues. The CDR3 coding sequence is TGTGCCAGTAGTATGTGGTACCATGGGCGAGATGGGACTGAAGCTTTCTTT. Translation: CASSMWYHGRDGTEAFF.

This CDR3 is CASSMGGREQYF. CDR3 DNA: TGTGCCAGTAGTATGGGGGGTCGAGAGCAGTACTTC. The V gene is TRBV19, the J gene TRBJ2-7; tentative D call: TRBD2 (6 bases). Trimming removed 3 bases at V and 7 bases at J, with 10 bases between. Germline CDR1 and CDR2: LNHDA and SQIVND (reference sequence). There are 12 residues in the CDR3.

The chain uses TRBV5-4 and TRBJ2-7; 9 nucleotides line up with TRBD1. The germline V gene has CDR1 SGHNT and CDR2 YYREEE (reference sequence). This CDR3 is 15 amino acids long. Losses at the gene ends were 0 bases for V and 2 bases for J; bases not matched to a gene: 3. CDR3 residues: CASSLGTGEAYEQYF. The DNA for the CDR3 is TGTGCCAGCAGCTTGGGGACAGGGGAGGCCTACGAGCAGTACTTC.

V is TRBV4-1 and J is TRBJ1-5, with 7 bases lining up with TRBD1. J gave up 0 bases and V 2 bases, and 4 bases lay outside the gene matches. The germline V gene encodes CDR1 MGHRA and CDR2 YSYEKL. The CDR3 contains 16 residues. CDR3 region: CASSQPTGYSNQPQHF. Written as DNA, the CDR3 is TGCGCCAGCAGCCAACCGACAGGGTATAGCAATCAGCCCCAGCATTTT.

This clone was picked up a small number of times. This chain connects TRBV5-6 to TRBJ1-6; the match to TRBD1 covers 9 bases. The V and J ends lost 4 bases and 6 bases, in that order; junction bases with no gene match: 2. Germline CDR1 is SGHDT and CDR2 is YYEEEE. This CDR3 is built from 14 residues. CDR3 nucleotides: TGTGCCAGCAGCACGGACAGGGGTAATTCACCCCTCCACTTT. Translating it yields CASSTDRGNSPLHF.

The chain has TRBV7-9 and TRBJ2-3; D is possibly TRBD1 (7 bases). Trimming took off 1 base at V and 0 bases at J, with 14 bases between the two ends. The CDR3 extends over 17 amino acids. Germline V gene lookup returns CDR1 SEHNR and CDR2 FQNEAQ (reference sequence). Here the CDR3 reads CASSLVEGALSTDTQYF. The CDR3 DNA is TGTGCCAGCAGCTTAGTGGAGGGGGCCCTTAGCACAGATACGCAGTATTTT.

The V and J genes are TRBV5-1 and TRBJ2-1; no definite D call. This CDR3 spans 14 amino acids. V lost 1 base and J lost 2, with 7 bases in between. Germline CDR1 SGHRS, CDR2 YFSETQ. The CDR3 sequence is CASSLLAAYNEQFF. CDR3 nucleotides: TGCGCCAGCAGCTTGTTGGCAGCCTACAATGAGCAGTTCTTC.

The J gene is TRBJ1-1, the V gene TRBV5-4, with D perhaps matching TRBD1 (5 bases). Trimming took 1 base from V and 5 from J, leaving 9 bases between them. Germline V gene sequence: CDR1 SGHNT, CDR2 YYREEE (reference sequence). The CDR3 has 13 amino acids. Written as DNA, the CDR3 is TGTGCCAGCAGCTTGCCAGGGATGACTGAAGCTTTCTTT. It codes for CASSLPGMTEAFF.

The DNA of the CDR3 is TGTGCCAGCAAGCTTTCTGGGACTAGCGTCACAGATACGCAGTATTTT. Its translation is CASKLSGTSVTDTQYF. The V call is TRBV27, the J call TRBJ2-3; 10 nucleotides match TRBD2. Per germline, CDR1 MNHEY and CDR2 SMNVEV (reference sequence). V lost 7 bases to trimming and J lost 2 bases; unmatched junction nucleotides: 9. The CDR3 runs 16 residues.

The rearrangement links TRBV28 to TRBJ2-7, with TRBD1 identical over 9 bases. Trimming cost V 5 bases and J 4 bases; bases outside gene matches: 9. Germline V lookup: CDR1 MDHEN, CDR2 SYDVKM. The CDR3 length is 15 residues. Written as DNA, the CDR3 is TGTGCCAGCAGTGGCCGGGACAGGGCTTCATACGAGCAGTACTTC. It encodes CASSGRDRASYEQYF.

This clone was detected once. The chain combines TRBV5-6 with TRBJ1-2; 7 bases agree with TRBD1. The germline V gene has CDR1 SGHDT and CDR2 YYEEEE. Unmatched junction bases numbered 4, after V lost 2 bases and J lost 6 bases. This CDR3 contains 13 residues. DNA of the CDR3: TGTGCCAGCAGCTTAAGACAGGGTGATGGCTACACCTTC. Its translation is CASSLRQGDGYTF.

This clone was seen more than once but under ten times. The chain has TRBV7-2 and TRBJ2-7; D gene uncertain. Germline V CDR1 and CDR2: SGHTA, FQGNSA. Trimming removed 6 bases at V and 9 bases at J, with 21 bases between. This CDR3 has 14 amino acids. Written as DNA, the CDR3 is TGTGCCAGCAGTTCCCTCCTACGAGCCGGTGTGCAGTACTTC. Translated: CASSSLLRAGVQYF.

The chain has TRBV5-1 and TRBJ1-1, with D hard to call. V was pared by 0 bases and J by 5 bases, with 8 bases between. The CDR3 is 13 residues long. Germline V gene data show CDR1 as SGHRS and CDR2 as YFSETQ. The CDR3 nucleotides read TGCGCCAGCAGCTTGGGAAGGGAGACTGAAGCTTTCTTT. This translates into CASSLGRETEAFF.

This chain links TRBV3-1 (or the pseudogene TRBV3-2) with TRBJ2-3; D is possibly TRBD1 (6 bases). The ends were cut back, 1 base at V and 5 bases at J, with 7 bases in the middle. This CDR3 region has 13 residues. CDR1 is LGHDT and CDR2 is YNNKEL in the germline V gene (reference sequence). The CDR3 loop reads CASSQGGQDTQYF. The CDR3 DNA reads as TGTGCCAGCAGCCAAGGGGGGCAAGATACGCAGTATTTT.

CDR3 DNA sequence: TGTGCCAGCAGCCCCCGGTCGGGCTACGAGCAGTACTTC. This sequence encodes CASSPRSGYEQYF. The V call is TRBV3-1 (or the pseudogene TRBV3-2), the J call TRBJ2-7; no clear D gene. Germline-derived CDR1 and CDR2 are LGHDT and YNNKEL (reference sequence). This CDR3 has 13 residues. V was shortened by 4 bases and J by 3 bases, with 10 bases between the two germline ends.

The CDR3 sequence: CSAATGDEQYV. The CDR3 DNA reads as TGCAGTGCAGCTACAGGGGACGAGCAGTACGTC. This rearrangement joins TRBV20-1 to TRBJ2-7; 7 nucleotides line up with TRBD1. The CDR3 sequence is 11 residues long. CDR1 is DFQATT and CDR2 is SNEGSKA in the germline V gene (reference sequence). V trimming: 6 bases; J trimming: 5 bases; junction bases outside the gene matches: 4.

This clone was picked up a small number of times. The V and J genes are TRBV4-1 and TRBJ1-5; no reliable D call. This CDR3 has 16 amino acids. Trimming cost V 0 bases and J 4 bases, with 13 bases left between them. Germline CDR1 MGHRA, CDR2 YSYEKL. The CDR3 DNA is TGCGCCAGCAGCCAAGATTTAACAGTATGGAATCAGCCCCAGCATTTT. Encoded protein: CASSQDLTVWNQPQHF.

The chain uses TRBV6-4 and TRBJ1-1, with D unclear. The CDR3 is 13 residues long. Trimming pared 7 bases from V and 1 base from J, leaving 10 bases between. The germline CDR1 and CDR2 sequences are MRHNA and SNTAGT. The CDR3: CASTRVGNTEAFF. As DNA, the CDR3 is TGTGCCAGCACGAGGGTTGGGAACACTGAAGCTTTCTTT.

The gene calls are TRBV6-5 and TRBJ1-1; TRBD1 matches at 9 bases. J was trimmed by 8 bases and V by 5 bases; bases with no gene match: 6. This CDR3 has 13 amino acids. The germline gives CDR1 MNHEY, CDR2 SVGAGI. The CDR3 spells CASSTQGADEAFF. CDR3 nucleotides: TGTGCCAGCAGTACACAGGGGGCTGACGAAGCTTTCTTT.

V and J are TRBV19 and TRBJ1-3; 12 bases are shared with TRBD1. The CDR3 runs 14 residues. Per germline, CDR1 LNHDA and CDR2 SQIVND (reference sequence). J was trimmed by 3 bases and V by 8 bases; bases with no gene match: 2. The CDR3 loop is CASGTGGDGNTIYF. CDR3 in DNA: TGTGCCAGTGGGACAGGGGGCGATGGAAACACCATATATTTT.

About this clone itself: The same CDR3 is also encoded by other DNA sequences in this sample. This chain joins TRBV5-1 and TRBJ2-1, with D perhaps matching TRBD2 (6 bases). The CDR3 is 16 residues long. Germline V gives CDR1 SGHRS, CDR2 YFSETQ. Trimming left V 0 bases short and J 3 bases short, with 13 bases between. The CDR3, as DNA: TGCGCCAGCAGCTTGGCCGGAGGGTCAAGCTACAATGAGCAGTTCTTC. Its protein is CASSLAGGSSYNEQFF. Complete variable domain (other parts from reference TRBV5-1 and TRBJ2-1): KAGVTQTPRYLIKTRGQQVTLSCSPISGHRSVSWYQQTPGQGLQFLFEYFSETQRNKGNFPGRFSGRQFSNSRSEMNVSTLELGDSALYLCASSLAGGSSYNEQFFGPGTRLTVL.